These 24 T cell receptor beta chains were sequenced from one sample in a study of T cell repertoires in cytomegalovirus infection. Each CDR3 protein gets one entry after TCRdb re-called the reads with MiXCR. The sample lists 62,000 or so distinct CDR3 sequences, just over 20% occurring once. These TCRs' antigens remain unknown. The sample consisted of CD8+ T cells from cultured PBMCs, taken from culture after CMV antigen stimulation. These receptor sequences come from a human donor in good health (CMV status not recorded). Some clones in this sample may be carry-over from other donors' samples.

The chain has TRBV6-6 and TRBJ2-7, with D tentatively TRBD1 or TRBD2 (5 bases each). The V and J ends lost 7 bases and 4 bases respectively, with 20 bases between them. Germline V gene data show CDR1 as MNHNY and CDR2 as SVGAGI (reference sequence). The CDR3 has 15 amino acids. The CDR3: CASNIAMGPRYEQYF. As DNA, the CDR3 is TGTGCCAGCAACATAGCGATGGGACCGAGATACGAGCAGTACTTC.

The chain couples TRBV7-2 to TRBJ2-1, with 15 bases fitting TRBD2. Per germline, CDR1 SGHTA and CDR2 FQGNSA. The CDR3 extends over 16 amino acids. V was clipped by 5 bases and J by 8 bases; unmatched bases: 7. The CDR3 region has the DNA TGTGCCAGCAGCCCCCCCGGACTAGCGGGAGGGGATGAGCAGTTCTTC. Translation gives CASSPPGLAGGDEQFF.

V usage is TRBV7-8 and J usage is TRBJ2-5; D unresolved. This CDR3 has 14 residues. Germline assignment: CDR1 SGHVS and CDR2 FQNEAQ. V was clipped by 5 bases and J by 0 bases, with 10 bases between them. The CDR3 region has the DNA TGTGCCAGCAGCCATTTTAAGTACCAAGAGACCCAGTACTTC. It specifies CASSHFKYQETQYF. Based on the CDR3 plus reference TRBV7-8 and TRBJ2-5, the full variable domain is GAGVSQSPRYKVAKRGQDVALRCDPISGHVSLFWYQQALGQGPEFLTYFQNEAQLDKSGLPSDRFFAERPEGSVSTLKIQRTQQEDSAVYLCASSHFKYQETQYFGPGTRLLVL.

The chain employs TRBV4-3 and TRBJ1-4; a possible D gene is TRBD1 (5 bases). CDR3 length: 15 residues. The V end was cut by 4 bases, the J end by 3 bases, with 12 bases between. The germline V gene encodes CDR1 LGHNA and CDR2 YSLEER. DNA of the CDR3: TGCGCCAGCAGCCGGTCTGGGACCTCTAATGAAAAACTGTTTTTT. It codes for CASSRSGTSNEKLFF.

The gene calls are TRBV7-8 and TRBJ2-7; 10 bases map to TRBD1. V gave up 1 base and J gave up 4 bases; unmatched junction bases: 7. Germline V CDR1 and CDR2: SGHVS, FQNEAQ. The CDR3 runs 16 residues. The CDR3 sequence is CASSLEHRDRGYEQYF. In nucleotides, the CDR3 is TGTGCCAGCAGCTTAGAGCACCGGGACAGGGGATACGAGCAGTACTTC.

The sample holds a few counts of this clonotype. The chain employs TRBV7-8 and TRBJ1-5, with 10 positions matching TRBD1. The V segment lost 2 bases and the J segment 7 bases; nucleotides outside the gene matches: 8. CDR1 SGHVS and CDR2 FQNEAQ come from the germline V gene. This CDR3 spans 16 amino acids. CDR3 region: CASSLPSGQGRQPQHF. The CDR3 DNA follows: TGTGCCAGCAGCTTACCGTCGGGACAGGGGAGACAGCCCCAGCATTTT.

The CDR3 nucleotides read TGTGCCAGCAGTTACGCCCCGGGACAGGGTGGTTCAGATACGCAGTATTTT. Translated, it gives CASSYAPGQGGSDTQYF. J is TRBJ2-3 and V is TRBV6-5; 9 nucleotides match TRBD1. J was trimmed by 4 bases and V by 2 bases; bases with no gene match: 10. The CDR3 runs 17 residues. Looked up from germline, CDR1 is MNHEY and CDR2 is SVGAGI.

This clonotype was seen once. This rearrangement joins TRBV5-8 to TRBJ1-6; no reliable D call. The CDR3 is made up of 14 amino acids. The germline V gene has CDR1 SGHTS and CDR2 YDEGEE. V was pared by 0 bases and J by 9 bases, with 10 bases between. The CDR3 spells CASSLDPGRSPLHF. CDR3 DNA sequence: TGTGCCAGCAGCTTGGATCCCGGCCGTTCACCCCTCCACTTT.

In DNA, the CDR3 is TGTGCCAGCAGTCTACCCCCGGGAGGATCCCGGGCCCAGCATTTT. Encoded protein: CASSLPPGGSRAQHF. The rearrangement joins TRBV6-2 or TRBV6-3 to TRBJ1-5; D gene uncertain. The CDR3 sequence is 15 residues long. Germline assignment: CDR1 MNHEY and CDR2 SVGEGT. The V end was cut by 5 bases, the J end by 11 bases, with 22 bases between.

The chain recombines TRBV7-6 with TRBJ2-3; weak D call: TRBD1 (6 bases). V lost 3 bases and J lost 2, with 12 bases in between. CDR3 length: 15 residues. CDR1 SGHVS and CDR2 FNYEAQ come from the germline V gene. The CDR3 here is CASSFYRVPTDTQYF. Here the CDR3 DNA reads TGTGCCAGCAGCTTTTACAGGGTTCCCACAGATACGCAGTATTTT.

This clonotype was detected many times. V is TRBV28 and J is TRBJ1-2, with D possibly matching TRBD1 (6 bases). V was cut by 0 bases and J by 7 bases, with 12 bases left in between. Germline values: CDR1 MDHEN, CDR2 SYDVKM. This CDR3 is 14 amino acids long. The CDR3 nucleotides are TGTGCCAGCAGTTTATGGTTGGGGGGCCCTGGCTACACCTTC. This sequence encodes CASSLWLGGPGYTF.

The chain couples TRBV6-5 to TRBJ2-5; D is perhaps TRBD2 (5 bases). This CDR3 is 16 amino acids long. Deletions cut 2 bases from V and 4 bases from J, with 17 bases between. Per the germline V gene, CDR1 is MNHEY and CDR2 is SVGAGI. This CDR3 reads CASSYTPGVGRETQYF. DNA for the CDR3: TGTGCCAGCAGTTACACCCCCGGGGTCGGGCGAGAGACCCAGTACTTC.

The chain employs TRBV7-2 and TRBJ1-1, with a tentative D call TRBD1 (5 bases). Trimming stripped 6 bases from V and 4 bases from J, with 12 bases between. CDR3 length: 13 amino acids. Germline V gene lookup returns CDR1 SGHTA and CDR2 FQGNSA. CDR3 in amino acids: CASSLGTGTEAFF. As DNA, the CDR3 is TGTGCCAGCAGTCTTGGGACCGGCACTGAAGCTTTCTTT.

This clonotype turned up a few times. In DNA form, the CDR3 reads TGTGCCGTCTGGACAGCGAACACCGGGGAGCTGTTTTTT. It yields the protein CAVWTANTGELFF. The chain employs TRBV10-3 and TRBJ2-2, with TRBD1 as a possible D gene (6 bases). This CDR3 is built from 13 residues. Germline assignment: CDR1 ENHRY and CDR2 SYGVKD. V was trimmed by 11 bases and J by 0 bases, leaving 10 bases between them.

The chain couples TRBV12-3 or TRBV12-4 to TRBJ1-2; D might be TRBD1 (6 bases). The CDR3 has 16 amino acids. V was clipped by 6 bases and J by 4 bases, with 21 bases between them. The CDR3 sequence: CASSPWGGQSGYGYTF. In DNA form, the CDR3 reads TGTGCCAGCAGCCCATGGGGGGGCCAGAGTGGCTATGGCTACACCTTC.

The chain has TRBV7-6 and TRBJ2-1, with 9 bases matching TRBD2. CDR3 size: 15 residues. The junction had 3 bases not matched to a gene; V was cut back by 6 bases and J by 0 bases. The germline V gene encodes CDR1 SGHVS and CDR2 FNYEAQ. The CDR3 DNA follows: TGTGCCAGCAGTGGCGGGGGGGACTCCTACAATGAGCAGTTCTTC. It specifies CASSGGGDSYNEQFF.

This clonotype turned up a few times. This chain links TRBV7-2 with TRBJ2-1; 7 nucleotides agree with TRBD1. This CDR3 has 12 amino acids. After removal of 5 bases from V and 8 bases from J, the junction contained 3 bases not matched to a gene. Germline V gene sequence: CDR1 SGHTA, CDR2 FQGNSA. The CDR3 DNA reads as TGTGCCAGCAGCGAAAGGGGGCATGAGCAGTTCTTC. Its translation is CASSERGHEQFF.

This clonotype was picked up a small number of times. This rearrangement joins TRBV4-3 to TRBJ1-1; TRBD1 is a possible D gene (6 bases). There are 16 residues in the CDR3. V shed 3 bases and J shed 2 bases, with 16 bases lying between them. CDR1 and CDR2 (germline): LGHNA, YSLEER. The CDR3 bases are TGCGCCAGCAGCCATCATCCTGGACAGACCAACACTGAAGCTTTCTTT. It is translated as CASSHHPGQTNTEAFF.

The J gene is TRBJ1-2, the V gene TRBV4-3; D perhaps matches TRBD1 (5 bases). With 8 bases removed from V and 5 bases from J, the gap between germline ends came to 15 bases. The CDR3 loop spans 13 amino acids. Germline V gene lookup returns CDR1 LGHNA and CDR2 YSLEER. The CDR3 DNA sequence: TGCGCCAGCTCTCGGGACTCCTGGTATGGCTACACCTTC. Amino acids: CASSRDSWYGYTF.

This rearrangement joins TRBV6-1 to TRBJ2-7; 7 nucleotides agree with TRBD2. V lost 7 bases and J lost 2; bases outside the gene matches: 11. Germline-derived CDR1 and CDR2 are MNHNS and SASEGT. The CDR3 runs 15 residues. In DNA, the CDR3 is TGTGCCAGCACGGTTCGTTGGGAGGGAACCTACGAGCAGTACTTC. Translation gives CASTVRWEGTYEQYF.

This clonotype came up a few times. The V call is TRBV12-3 or TRBV12-4, the J call TRBJ2-7, with a possible D match to TRBD2 (5 bases). CDR3 length: 12 amino acids. The V end lost 5 bases, the J end lost 3 bases, and 8 bases lay between the germline ends. The CDR3 region has the DNA TGTGCCAGCAGTCCGACTAACTACGAGCAGTACTTC. It translates to CASSPTNYEQYF.

The CDR3 bases are TGCAGTGCTAGAGATCATGGGGGCCAGAGCACCGGGGAGCTGTTTTTT. Its protein is CSARDHGGQSTGELFF. The chain joins TRBV20-1 to TRBJ2-2; TRBD1 might be the D (6 bases). Trimming left V 0 bases short and J 4 bases short, with 15 bases between. The germline gives CDR1 DFQATT, CDR2 SNEGSKA (reference sequence). The length of the CDR3 is 16 residues.

In this sample, this clonotype turned up a few times. V is TRBV12-3 or TRBV12-4 and J is TRBJ2-4; perhaps TRBD1 as D (5 bases). The V and J ends lost 2 bases and 7 bases respectively, with 15 bases between them. CDR3 length: 15 residues. The CDR3 here is CASSLWVESGNIQYF. The CDR3, as DNA: TGTGCCAGCAGTTTATGGGTGGAGTCAGGGAACATTCAGTACTTC.

The rearrangement uses TRBV15 and TRBJ1-5, with D uncertain. The length of the CDR3 is 14 residues. Germline V gives CDR1 LNHNV, CDR2 YYDKDF (reference sequence). V was pared by 0 bases and J by 9 bases, with 12 bases between. CDR3 loop: CATSRDWAARPQHF. CDR3 DNA sequence: TGTGCCACCAGCAGAGATTGGGCAGCGCGGCCCCAGCATTTT. The full variable domain, rest sourced from reference TRBV15 and TRBJ1-5, is DAMVIQNPRYQVTQFGKPVTLSCSQTLNHNVMYWYQQKSSQAPKLLFHYYDKDFNNEADTPDNFQSRRPNTSFCFLDIRSPGLGDTAMYLCATSRDWAARPQHFGDGTRLSIL.